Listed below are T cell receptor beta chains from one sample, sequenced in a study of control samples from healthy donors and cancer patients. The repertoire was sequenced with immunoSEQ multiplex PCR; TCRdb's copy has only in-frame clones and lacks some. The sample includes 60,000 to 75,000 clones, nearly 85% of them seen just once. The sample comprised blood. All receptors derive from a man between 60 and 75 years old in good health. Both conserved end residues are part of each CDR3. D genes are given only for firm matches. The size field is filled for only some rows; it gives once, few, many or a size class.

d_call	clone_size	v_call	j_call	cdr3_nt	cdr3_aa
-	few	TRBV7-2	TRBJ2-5	TGTGCCAGCAGCTCCGCCCGTGTCCAAGAGACCCAGTACTTC	CASSSARVQETQYF
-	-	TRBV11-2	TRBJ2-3	TGTGCCAGCAGCTTATACGGGGTGCGGGCAATGAATACGCAGTATTTT	CASSLYGVRAMNTQYF
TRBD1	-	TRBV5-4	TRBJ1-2	TGTGCCAGCAGCCGCGCCGGGACAGGGGGCATTGGCTACACCTTC	CASSRAGTGGIGYTF
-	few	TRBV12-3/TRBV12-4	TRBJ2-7	TGTGCCAGCAGTTACCGAGACTACTACGAGCAGTACTTC	CASSYRDYYEQYF
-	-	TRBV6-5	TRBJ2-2	TGTGCCAGCAGCCGGGCCCTATTGGGCACCGGGGAGCTGTTTTTT	CASSRALLGTGELFF
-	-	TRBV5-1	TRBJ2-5	TGCGCCAGCAGCCCCGGGACCCAACAAGAGACCCAGTACTTC	CASSPGTQQETQYF
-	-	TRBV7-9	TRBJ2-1	TGTGCCAGCAGCGGCCTCGCTAGTATTCGAAGCGGATACAATGAGCAGTTCTTC	CASSGLASIRSGYNEQFF
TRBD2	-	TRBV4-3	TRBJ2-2	TGCGCCAGCAGCCAAGCACTAGCGGGAGGGACCGGGGAGCTGTTTTTT	CASSQALAGGTGELFF
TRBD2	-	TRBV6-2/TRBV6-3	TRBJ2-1	TGTGCCAGCAGACCTAGACTAGCGGGCTCCGGGGAGTTCTTC	CASRPRLAGSGEFF
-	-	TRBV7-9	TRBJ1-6	TGTGCCAGCAGCTTACAGGGGCCCCTTAATTCACCCCTCCACTTT	CASSLQGPLNSPLHF
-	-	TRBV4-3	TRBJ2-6	TGCGCCAGCAGCCAAGATACTGTGGCCTCTGGGGCCAACGTCCTGACTTTC	CASSQDTVASGANVLTF
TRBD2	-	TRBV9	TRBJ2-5	TGTGCCAGCAGCGCGACTAGCGGGAGGGCCCTCGGAGAGACCCAGTACTTC	CASSATSGRALGETQYF
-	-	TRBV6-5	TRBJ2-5	TGTGCCAGCAGTTTATTTAGTGACACCCCGGAGACCCAGTACTTC	CASSLFSDTPETQYF
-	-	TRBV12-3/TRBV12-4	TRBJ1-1	TGTGCCAGCAGTACGATGAACACTGAAGCTTTCTTT	CASSTMNTEAFF
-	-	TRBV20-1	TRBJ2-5	TGCAGTGCTGGTGGGAAGGAGACCCAGTACTTC	CSAGGKETQYF